The clone carrying this TCR beta chain was counted ten times or more. Its antigen is still unknown. Each TCR cDNA molecule bore a unique molecular identifier. TCRdb analysed the 5' RACE reads with MiXCR anew, one entry per CDR3 protein. The sample holds 25,000 or so distinct CDR3 sequences, roughly 8.4% seen once. As for time point: sample taken at primary tumor resection. Whole RNA obtained from tumor, nontumor lung or frozen PBMC underwent sequencing without sorting. These data belong to a study of spatial heterogeneity in lung cancer. Turning to the study itself: Sequences of the beta chain were consistently detected in greater numbers than alpha-chain sequences. Points from the study as a whole: At tumor resection, ubiquitous expanded TCRs were detected in blood more often than later.

The sequence was collected from a female donor with early-stage non-small cell lung cancer. The source was PBMCs, collected at surgery.

The CDR3 here is CASTRQGTPGELFF. CDR3 DNA sequence: TGTGCCAGCACAAGACAGGGAACGCCCGGGGAGCTGTTTTTT. The rearrangement joins TRBV5-6 to TRBJ2-2; 7 positions match TRBD1. Per the germline V gene, CDR1 is SGHDT and CDR2 is YYEEEE. J was trimmed by 6 bases and V by 6 bases; bases with no gene match: 8. CDR3 length equals 14 residues.